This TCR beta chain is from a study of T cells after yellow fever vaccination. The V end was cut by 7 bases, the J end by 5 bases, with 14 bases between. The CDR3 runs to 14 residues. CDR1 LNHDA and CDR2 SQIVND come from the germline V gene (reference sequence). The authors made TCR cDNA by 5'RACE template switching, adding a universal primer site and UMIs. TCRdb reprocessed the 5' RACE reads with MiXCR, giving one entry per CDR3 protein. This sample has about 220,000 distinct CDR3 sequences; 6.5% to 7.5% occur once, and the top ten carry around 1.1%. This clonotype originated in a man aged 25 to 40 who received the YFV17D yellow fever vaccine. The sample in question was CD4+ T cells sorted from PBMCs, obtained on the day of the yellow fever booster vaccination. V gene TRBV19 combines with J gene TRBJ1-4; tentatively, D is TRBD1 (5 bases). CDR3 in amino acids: CASTPIGGNEKLFF. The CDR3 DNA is TGTGCCAGTACCCCTATCGGGGGGAATGAAAAACTGTTTTTT.